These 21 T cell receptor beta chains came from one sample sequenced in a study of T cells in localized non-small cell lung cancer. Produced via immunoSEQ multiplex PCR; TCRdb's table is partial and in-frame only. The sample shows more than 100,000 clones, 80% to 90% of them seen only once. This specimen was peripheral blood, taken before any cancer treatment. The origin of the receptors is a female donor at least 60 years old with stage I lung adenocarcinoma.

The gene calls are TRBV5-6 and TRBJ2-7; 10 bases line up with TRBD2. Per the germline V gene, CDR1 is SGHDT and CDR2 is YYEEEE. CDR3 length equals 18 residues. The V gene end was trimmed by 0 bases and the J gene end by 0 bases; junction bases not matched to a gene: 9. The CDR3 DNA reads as TGTGCCAGCAGCTTGGTGTCTAGCGGGAGCATATACTCCTACGAGCAGTACTTC. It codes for CASSLVSSGSIYSYEQYF.

CDR3 amino acids: CASILDRVNTEAFF. CDR3 nucleotides: TGTGCCAGCATCCTAGACAGGGTGAACACTGAAGCTTTCTTT. This chain joins TRBV6-5 and TRBJ1-1, with 7 bases matching TRBD1. The CDR3 is 14 residues long. Per germline, CDR1 MNHEY and CDR2 SVGAGI. The V gene end was trimmed by 7 bases and the J gene end by 0 bases; junction bases not matched to a gene: 5.

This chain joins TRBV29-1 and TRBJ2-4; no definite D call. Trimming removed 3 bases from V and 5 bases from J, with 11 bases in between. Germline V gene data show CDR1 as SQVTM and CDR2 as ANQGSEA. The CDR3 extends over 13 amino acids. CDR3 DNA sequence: TGCAGCGTTGATGGTCAGAACCAAAACATTCAGTACTTC. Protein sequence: CSVDGQNQNIQYF.

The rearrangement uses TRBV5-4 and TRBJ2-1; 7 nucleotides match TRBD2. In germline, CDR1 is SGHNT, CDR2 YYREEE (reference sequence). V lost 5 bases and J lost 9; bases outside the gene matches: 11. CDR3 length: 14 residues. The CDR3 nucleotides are TGTGCCAGCAGAATAGCGGGTAGGTACGGTGAGCAGTTCTTC. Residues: CASRIAGRYGEQFF. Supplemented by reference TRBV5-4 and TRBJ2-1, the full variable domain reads ETGVTQSPTHLIKTRGQQVTLRCSSQSGHNTVSWYQQALGQGPQFIFQYYREEENGRGNFPPRFSGLQFPNYSSELNVNALELDDSALYLCASRIAGRYGEQFFGPGTRLTVL.

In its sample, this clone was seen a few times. The CDR3 DNA follows: TGTGCCAGTAGTGGGACAGGAGACAGCCCCCAGCATTTT. Its protein product is CASSGTGDSPQHF. The J gene is TRBJ1-5, the V gene TRBV19; TRBD1 agrees at 8 bases. The CDR3 is 13 residues long. Germline-derived CDR1 and CDR2 are LNHDA and SQIVND (reference sequence). V shed 5 bases, J shed 10 bases, and the junction held 7 bases outside the gene matches.

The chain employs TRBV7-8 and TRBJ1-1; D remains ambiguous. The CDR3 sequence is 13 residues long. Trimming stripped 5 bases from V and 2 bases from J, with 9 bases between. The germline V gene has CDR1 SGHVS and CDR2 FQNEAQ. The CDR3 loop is CASSRQANTEAFF. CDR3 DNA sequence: TGTGCCAGCAGCCGCCAGGCAAACACTGAAGCTTTCTTT. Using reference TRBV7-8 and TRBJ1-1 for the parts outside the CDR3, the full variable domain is GAGVSQSPRYKVAKRGQDVALRCDPISGHVSLFWYQQALGQGPEFLTYFQNEAQLDKSGLPSDRFFAERPEGSVSTLKIQRTQQEDSAVYLCASSRQANTEAFFGQGTRLTVV.

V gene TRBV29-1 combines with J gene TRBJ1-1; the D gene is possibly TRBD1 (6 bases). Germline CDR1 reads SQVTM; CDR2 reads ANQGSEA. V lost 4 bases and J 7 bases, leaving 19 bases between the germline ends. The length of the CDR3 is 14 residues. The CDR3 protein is CSVAGAGVALEAFF. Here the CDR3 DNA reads TGCAGCGTTGCGGGGGCAGGGGTTGCCCTTGAAGCTTTCTTT.

The CDR3, as DNA: TGTGCCAGCAGTAGCGGGAGTTTGACAGATACGCAGTATTTT. It codes for CASSSGSLTDTQYF. The chain has TRBV2 and TRBJ2-3; 8 bases fit TRBD2. The trim removed 5 bases at V and 3 bases at J, leaving 4 bases unmatched. The CDR3 is 14 amino acids. CDR1 and CDR2 (germline): SNHLY, FYNNEI.

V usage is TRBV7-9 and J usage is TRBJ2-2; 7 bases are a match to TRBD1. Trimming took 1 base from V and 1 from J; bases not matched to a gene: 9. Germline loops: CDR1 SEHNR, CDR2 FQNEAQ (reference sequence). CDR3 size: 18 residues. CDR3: CASSLELTGTVNTGELFF. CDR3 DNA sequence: TGTGCCAGCAGCTTAGAATTAACCGGGACAGTGAACACCGGGGAGCTGTTTTTT.

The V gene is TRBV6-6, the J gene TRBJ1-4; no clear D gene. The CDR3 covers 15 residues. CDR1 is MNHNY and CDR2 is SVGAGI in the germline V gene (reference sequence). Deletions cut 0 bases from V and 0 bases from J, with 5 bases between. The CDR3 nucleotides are TGTGCCAGCAGTTACTCAGAGGCAACTAATGAAAAACTGTTTTTT. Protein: CASSYSEATNEKLFF.

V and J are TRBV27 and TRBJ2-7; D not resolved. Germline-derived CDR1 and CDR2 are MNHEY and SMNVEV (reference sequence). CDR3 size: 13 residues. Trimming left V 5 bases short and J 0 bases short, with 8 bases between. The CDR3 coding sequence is TGTGCCAGCAGTAGGATAGACTCCTACGAGCAGTACTTC. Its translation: CASSRIDSYEQYF.

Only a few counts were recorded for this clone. The CDR3 region is CASSPTGIRYEQYF. DNA of the CDR3: TGTGCCAGCAGTCCGACAGGGATTAGGTACGAGCAGTACTTC. The chain carries TRBV28 and TRBJ2-7, with 7 bases fitting TRBD1. The CDR3 is 14 amino acids. The V segment lost 5 bases and the J segment 4 bases; nucleotides outside the gene matches: 8. The germline gives CDR1 MDHEN, CDR2 SYDVKM.

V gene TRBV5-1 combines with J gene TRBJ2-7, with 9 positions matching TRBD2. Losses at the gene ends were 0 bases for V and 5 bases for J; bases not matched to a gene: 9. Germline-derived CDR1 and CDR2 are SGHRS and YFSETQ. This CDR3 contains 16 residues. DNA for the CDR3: TGCGCCAGCAGCTTGGGGTCAAGCGGGAGGACTAACGAGCAGTACTTC. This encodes CASSLGSSGRTNEQYF.

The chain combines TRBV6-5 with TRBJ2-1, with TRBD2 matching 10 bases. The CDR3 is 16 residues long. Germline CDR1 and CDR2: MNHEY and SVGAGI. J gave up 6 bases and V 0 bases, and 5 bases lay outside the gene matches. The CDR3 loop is CASSYSTSGISNEQFF. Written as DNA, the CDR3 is TGTGCCAGCAGTTACTCCACTAGCGGGATTTCCAATGAGCAGTTCTTC.

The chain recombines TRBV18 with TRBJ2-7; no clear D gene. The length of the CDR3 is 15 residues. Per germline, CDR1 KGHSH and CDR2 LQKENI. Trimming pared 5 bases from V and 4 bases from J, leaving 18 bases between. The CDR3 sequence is CASSSQTGGLYEQYF. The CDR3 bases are TGTGCCAGCTCATCGCAAACGGGTGGGTTGTACGAGCAGTACTTC.

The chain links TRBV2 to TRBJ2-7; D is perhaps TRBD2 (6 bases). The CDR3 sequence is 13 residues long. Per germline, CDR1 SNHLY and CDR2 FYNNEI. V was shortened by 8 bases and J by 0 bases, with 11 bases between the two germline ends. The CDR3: CASGVGSSYEQYF. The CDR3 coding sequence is TGTGCCAGCGGGGTCGGGAGCTCCTACGAGCAGTACTTC.

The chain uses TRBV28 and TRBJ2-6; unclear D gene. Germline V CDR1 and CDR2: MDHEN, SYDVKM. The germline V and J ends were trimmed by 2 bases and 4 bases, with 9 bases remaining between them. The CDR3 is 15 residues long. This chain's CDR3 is CASSLRVSGANVLTF. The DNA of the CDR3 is TGTGCCAGCAGTTTAAGGGTTTCAGGGGCCAACGTCCTGACTTTC. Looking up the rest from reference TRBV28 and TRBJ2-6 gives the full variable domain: DVKVTQSSRYLVKRTGEKVFLECVQDMDHENMFWYRQDPGLGLRLIYFSYDVKMKEKGDIPEGYSVSREKKERFSLILESASTNQTSMYLCASSLRVSGANVLTFGAGSRLTVL.

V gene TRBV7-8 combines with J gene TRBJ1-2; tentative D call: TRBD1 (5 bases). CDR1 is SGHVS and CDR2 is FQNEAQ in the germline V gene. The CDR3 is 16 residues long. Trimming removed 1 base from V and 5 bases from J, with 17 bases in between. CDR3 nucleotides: TGTGCCAGCAGCTTAGATCTCCCAGGGAGCGTGTATGGCTACACCTTC. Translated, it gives CASSLDLPGSVYGYTF.

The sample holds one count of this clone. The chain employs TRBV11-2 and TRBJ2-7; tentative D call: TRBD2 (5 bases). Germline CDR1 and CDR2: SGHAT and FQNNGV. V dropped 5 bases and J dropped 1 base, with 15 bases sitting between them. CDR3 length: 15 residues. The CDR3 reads CASSPPTGSSYEQYF. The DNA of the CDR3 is TGTGCCAGCAGCCCACCGACGGGGAGTTCCTACGAGCAGTACTTC.

The CDR3 region has the DNA TGTGCCAGCAGGACAGACCATTCGAACACCGGGGAGCTGTTTTTT. This encodes CASRTDHSNTGELFF. The chain has TRBV2 and TRBJ2-2; possible D gene TRBD1, 5 bases. Trimming took 6 bases from V and 0 from J, leaving 11 bases between them. The CDR3 spans 15 residues. Germline V gene lookup returns CDR1 SNHLY and CDR2 FYNNEI. The full variable domain, completed using reference TRBV2 and TRBJ2-2, is EPEVTQTPSHQVTQMGQEVILRCVPISNHLYFYWYRQILGQKVEFLVSFYNNEISEKSEIFDDQFSVERPDGSNFTLKIRSTKLEDSAMYFCASRTDHSNTGELFFGEGSRLTVL.

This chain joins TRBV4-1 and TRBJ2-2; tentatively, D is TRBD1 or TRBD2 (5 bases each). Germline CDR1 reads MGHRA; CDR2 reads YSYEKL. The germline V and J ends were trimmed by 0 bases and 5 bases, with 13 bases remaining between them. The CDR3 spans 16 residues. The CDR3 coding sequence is TGCGCCAGCAGCCAAGAAACGGGACCGGGAACCGGGGAGCTGTTTTTT. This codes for CASSQETGPGTGELFF.